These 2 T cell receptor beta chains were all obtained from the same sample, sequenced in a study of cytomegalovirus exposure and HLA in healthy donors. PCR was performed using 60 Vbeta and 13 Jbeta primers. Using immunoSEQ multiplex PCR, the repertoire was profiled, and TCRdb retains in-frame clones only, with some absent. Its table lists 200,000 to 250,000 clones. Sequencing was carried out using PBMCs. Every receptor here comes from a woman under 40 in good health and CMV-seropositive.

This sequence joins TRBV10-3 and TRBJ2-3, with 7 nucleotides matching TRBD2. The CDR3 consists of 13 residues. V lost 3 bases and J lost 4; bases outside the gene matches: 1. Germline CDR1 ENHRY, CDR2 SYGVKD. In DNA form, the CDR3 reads TGTGCCATCAGTGAAACTAGCGCAGATACGCAGTATTTT. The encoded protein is CAISETSADTQYF.

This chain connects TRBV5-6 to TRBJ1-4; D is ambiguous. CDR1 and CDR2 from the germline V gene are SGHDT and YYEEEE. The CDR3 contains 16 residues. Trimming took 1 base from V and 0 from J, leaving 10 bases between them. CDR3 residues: CASSLKQASTNEKLFF. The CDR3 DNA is TGTGCCAGCAGCTTGAAGCAGGCTTCAACTAATGAAAAACTGTTTTTT. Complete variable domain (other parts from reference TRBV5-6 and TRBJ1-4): DAGVTQSPTHLIKTRGQQVTLRCSPKSGHDTVSWYQQALGQGPQFIFQYYEEEERQRGNFPDRFSGHQFPNYSSELNVNALLLGDSALYLCASSLKQASTNEKLFFGSGTQLSVL.